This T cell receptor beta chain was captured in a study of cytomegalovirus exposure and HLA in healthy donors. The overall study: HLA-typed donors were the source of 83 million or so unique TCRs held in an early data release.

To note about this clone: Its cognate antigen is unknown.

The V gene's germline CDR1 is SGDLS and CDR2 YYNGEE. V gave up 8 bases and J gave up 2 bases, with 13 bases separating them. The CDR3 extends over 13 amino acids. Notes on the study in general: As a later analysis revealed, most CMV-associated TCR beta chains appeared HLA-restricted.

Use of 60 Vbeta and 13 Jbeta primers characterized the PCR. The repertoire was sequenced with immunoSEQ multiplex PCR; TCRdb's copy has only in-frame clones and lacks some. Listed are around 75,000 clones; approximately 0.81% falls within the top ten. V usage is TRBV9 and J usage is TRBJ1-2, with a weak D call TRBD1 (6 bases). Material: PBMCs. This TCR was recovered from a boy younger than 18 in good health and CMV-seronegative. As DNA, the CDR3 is TGTGCCAGTTATCGAGACAGGAACTATGGCTACACCTTC. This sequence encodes CASYRDRNYGYTF.